This TCR beta chain emerged from a study of shared clonotypes between healthy human individuals. Looking at the study overall: Each donor's CD4 naive and CD4 memory cells filled three plates apiece, CD8 naive two, and CD8 memory one.

Assay: immunoSEQ multiplex PCR; the TCRdb copy retains only in-frame clones and omits some. The data show roughly 550,000 clones, roughly 96% seen once. Findings and limits, study-wide: Naive subsets usually exceeded memory subsets in estimated richness. Roughly 4.7% was the fraction of naive CD4 clonotypes found shared across several donors.

Naivety among CD8 cells was defined by CD45RO negativity and positive CCR7 selection, thereby excluding terminally differentiated effector memory CD45RA+ cells. Those who donated were healthy HIV-negative adults, with no recent acute infections or vaccinations reported. In the case of this clone: Its specificity is not known.

Germline V CDR1 and CDR2: MNHNS, SASEGT. V was cut by 8 bases and J by 4 bases, with 20 bases left in between. The CDR3 contains 15 residues. The sequenced sample consisted of naive CD8+ T cells sorted from blood. The sequence came from a woman in her 30s in good health. The V and J genes are TRBV6-1 and TRBJ1-2, with a possible D match to TRBD1 (5 bases). CDR3 in amino acids: CASLGPSLQGYGYTF. The DNA for the CDR3 is TGTGCCAGCTTGGGGCCCTCCCTCCAAGGCTATGGCTACACCTTC.